Listed here are 30 T cell receptor beta chains from one sample, sequenced in a study of cytomegalovirus exposure and HLA in healthy donors. The PCR used 60 Vbeta and 13 Jbeta primers. Here immunoSEQ multiplex PCR was the method, and the copy in TCRdb shows in-frame clones only, minus some. The sample has 150,000 to 200,000 clones; approximately 84% are singletons. The sequenced sample consisted of PBMCs. These TCRs come from a woman between 45 and 65 years old in good health and CMV-seropositive.

This sequence joins TRBV7-3 and TRBJ1-1; 11 bases fit TRBD1. CDR1 is SGHTA, CDR2 FQGTGA, per germline. This CDR3 is built from 13 residues. The V and J ends lost 5 bases and 11 bases, in that order; junction bases with no gene match: 7. The CDR3 here is CASSLTGTGGAFF. For the CDR3, the DNA is TGTGCCAGCAGCCTTACCGGGACAGGGGGTGCTTTCTTT.

This clone appeared once. The V and J genes are TRBV14 and TRBJ2-1; 14 positions agree with TRBD2. Trimming at V came to 5 bases and at J to 8 bases, leaving 5 bases not matched to a gene. Germline V gene data show CDR1 as SGHDN and CDR2 as FVKESK. CDR3 length: 15 residues. CDR3 in DNA: TGTGCCAGCAGCGAGACTAGCGGGGGGGCCTATGAGCAGTTCTTC. Translation: CASSETSGGAYEQFF. Filled out from reference TRBV14 and TRBJ2-1, the complete variable domain reads EAGVTQFPSHSVIEKGQTVTLRCDPISGHDNLYWYRRVMGKEIKFLLHFVKESKQDESGMPNNRFLAERTGGTYSTLKVQPAELEDSGVYFCASSETSGGAYEQFFGPGTRLTVL.

The chain uses TRBV7-9 and TRBJ2-3; 7 bases are a match to TRBD1. Trimming took 1 base from V and 5 from J; bases not matched to a gene: 6. CDR3 length equals 15 residues. Germline assignment: CDR1 SEHNR and CDR2 FQNEAQ (reference sequence). CDR3 sequence (DNA): TGTGCCAGCAGCTTAGGTCAGGGGGAACAAGATACGCAGTATTTT. Its protein product is CASSLGQGEQDTQYF.

V gene TRBV7-2 combines with J gene TRBJ2-5, with 10 bases identical to TRBD2. With 5 bases clipped from V and 1 base from J, the junction kept 7 bases outside the gene matches. The CDR3 runs 16 residues. Germline CDR1 reads SGHTA; CDR2 reads FQGNSA. Here the CDR3 DNA reads TGTGCCAGCAGCCTTGGGGTAGCGGGGGGCCAAGAGACCCAGTACTTC. This codes for CASSLGVAGGQETQYF.

The rearrangement joins TRBV7-6 to TRBJ1-1; a weak D match, TRBD1 (5 bases). Germline V lookup: CDR1 SGHVS, CDR2 FNYEAQ. Trimming cost V 4 bases and J 3 bases, with 9 bases left between them. The CDR3 totals 13 residues. The CDR3 DNA reads as TGTGCCAGCAGCTACTCGGGGGACACTGAAGCTTTCTTT. Encoded protein: CASSYSGDTEAFF.

This clone was seen only once. The chain couples TRBV18 to TRBJ2-4; TRBD2 matches at 14 bases. Germline V gene data show CDR1 as KGHSH and CDR2 as LQKENI. The CDR3 length is 19 residues. Germline trimming cut 3 bases from V and 0 bases from J; bases unmatched to any gene: 7. The CDR3 DNA reads as TGTGCCAGCTCACCGCCGGGACTAGCGGGGGCGCTAGCCAAAAACATTCAGTACTTC. This translates into CASSPPGLAGALAKNIQYF.

V gene TRBV29-1 combines with J gene TRBJ2-2; a weak D match, TRBD1 (6 bases). Germline-derived CDR1 and CDR2 are SQVTM and ANQGSEA. V was clipped by 4 bases and J by 4 bases, with 13 bases between them. The CDR3 extends over 14 amino acids. CDR3 in amino acids: CSVVAGEGTGELFF. CDR3 DNA sequence: TGCAGCGTTGTGGCAGGGGAAGGCACCGGGGAGCTGTTTTTT.

Remarks on this clone: At one end the junction does not follow the germline gene, possibly because of a read error. V usage is TRBV11-1 and J usage is TRBJ2-1, with D possibly being TRBD1 (6 bases). The CDR3 contains 13 residues. Germline V gene data show CDR1 as SGHAT and CDR2 as FQDESV (reference sequence). CDR3 loop: CASSSGHYNEQLF. The CDR3 region has the DNA TGTGCCAGCAGCTCGGGACACTACAATGAGCAGCTCTTC.

The chain uses TRBV19 and TRBJ1-2, with D hard to call. This CDR3 region has 15 residues. With 7 bases removed from V and 7 bases from J, the gap between germline ends came to 22 bases. The germline CDR1 and CDR2 sequences are LNHDA and SQIVND (reference sequence). The CDR3 DNA follows: TGTGCCAGTAAACATTCCTGGCAGGCTCTCTCTGGCTACACCTTC. Translated: CASKHSWQALSGYTF.

This chain links TRBV4-2 with TRBJ2-2, with a tentative D call TRBD2 (7 bases). The V end was cut by 0 bases, the J end by 5 bases, with 16 bases between. The CDR3 extends over 17 amino acids. CDR1 is LGHNA and CDR2 is YNFKEQ in the germline V gene. CDR3 in amino acids: CASSQEVEGGPTGELFF. In DNA form, the CDR3 reads TGTGCCAGCAGCCAAGAGGTCGAGGGGGGGCCGACCGGGGAGCTGTTTTTT.

This clone occurred a few times. The chain links TRBV28 to TRBJ1-5; 7 bases map to TRBD1. Per the germline V gene, CDR1 is MDHEN and CDR2 is SYDVKM. The CDR3 contains 15 residues. V was clipped by 8 bases and J by 3 bases; unmatched bases: 10. Written as DNA, the CDR3 is TGTGCCAGCCAAAACAGGGGCGATGACAATCAGCCCCAGCATTTT. Encoded protein: CASQNRGDDNQPQHF.

The chain employs TRBV6-1 and TRBJ2-7; D perhaps matches TRBD1 (6 bases). Germline CDR1 reads MNHNS; CDR2 reads SASEGT. The V end was cut by 5 bases, the J end by 7 bases, with 12 bases between. CDR3 length equals 12 residues. CDR3 DNA: TGTGCCAGCAGTCCTACAGGGTCTGAGCAGTACTTC. Amino acids: CASSPTGSEQYF.

The chain joins TRBV27 to TRBJ2-1; D is uncertain. Germline CDR1 MNHEY, CDR2 SMNVEV (reference sequence). V gave up 3 bases and J gave up 4 bases, with 7 bases separating them. There are 13 residues in the CDR3. CDR3 sequence: CASSLESYNEQFF. DNA of the CDR3: TGTGCCAGCAGTTTGGAGTCTTACAATGAGCAGTTCTTC.

V gene TRBV5-8 combines with J gene TRBJ1-3, with D perhaps matching TRBD1 (5 bases). V lost 2 bases and J 1 base, leaving 7 bases between the germline ends. Germline values: CDR1 SGHTS, CDR2 YDEGEE. The CDR3 loop spans 14 amino acids. The CDR3 region is CASSFRASGNTIYF. The CDR3 DNA reads as TGTGCCAGCAGCTTCAGGGCTTCTGGAAACACCATATATTTT. The whole variable domain, remainder taken from reference TRBV5-8 and TRBJ1-3, is EAGVTQSPTHLIKTRGQQATLRCSPISGHTSVYWYQQALGLGLQFLLWYDEGEERNRGNFPPRFSGRQFPNYSSELNVNALELEDSALYLCASSFRASGNTIYFGEGSWLTVV.

The rearrangement links TRBV5-6 to TRBJ1-2; D not certain. V dropped 0 bases and J dropped 2 bases, with 5 bases sitting between them. The germline gives CDR1 SGHDT, CDR2 YYEEEE. The CDR3 length is 13 residues. The CDR3 here is CASSLVSNYGYTF. CDR3 nucleotides: TGTGCCAGCAGCTTGGTTAGCAACTATGGCTACACCTTC.

The chain couples TRBV11-2 to TRBJ2-6; the D is unclear. V shed 0 bases and J shed 1 base, with 13 bases lying between them. This CDR3 has 18 residues. Germline CDR1 reads SGHAT; CDR2 reads FQNNGV. Written as DNA, the CDR3 is TGTGCCAGCAGCTTAGAACAACCCTCCCCGTCTGGGGCCAACGTCCTGACTTTC. Its protein product is CASSLEQPSPSGANVLTF.

This rearrangement joins TRBV9 to TRBJ2-7; TRBD1 is a possible D gene (6 bases). V was pared by 3 bases and J by 6 bases, with 19 bases between. The CDR3 is 15 residues long. Germline CDR1 is SGDLS and CDR2 is YYNGEE. The CDR3 DNA sequence: TGTGCCAGCAGCGCCCTTACAGAGGGGGTTGGCGAGCAGTACTTC. As protein: CASSALTEGVGEQYF.

J is TRBJ1-5 and V is TRBV9; D possibly corresponds to TRBD1 (6 bases). The CDR3 is made up of 15 amino acids. Germline CDR1 and CDR2: SGDLS and YYNGEE. V lost 0 bases to trimming and J lost 0 bases, with 7 bases between them. CDR3 protein: CASSVAGDSNQPQHF. The CDR3, as DNA: TGTGCCAGCAGCGTAGCAGGGGATAGCAATCAGCCCCAGCATTTT.

The chain uses TRBV4-3 and TRBJ2-3, with 7 bases identical to TRBD2. Trimming took 2 bases from V and 4 from J; bases not matched to a gene: 9. Germline V gene data show CDR1 as LGHNA and CDR2 as YSLEER. This CDR3 is built from 16 residues. The CDR3, as DNA: TGCGCCAGCAGCCAATTAACGGGGGGAGAGCCAGATACGCAGTATTTT. Its translation is CASSQLTGGEPDTQYF.

The V and J genes are TRBV7-6 and TRBJ2-5; D is perhaps TRBD1 or TRBD2 (5 bases each). The J call may be incorrect, as the DNA end agrees better with TRBJ2-7. Germline V lookup: CDR1 SGHVS, CDR2 FNYEAQ. The CDR3 runs to 14 residues. This CDR3 reads CASSLGVGAYEQYF. The DNA for the CDR3 is TGTGCCAGCAGCTTAGGGGTGGGGGCCTACGAGCAGTACTTC.

This rearrangement joins TRBV7-9 to TRBJ1-6; no reliable D call. The germline V gene encodes CDR1 SEHNR and CDR2 FQNEAQ (reference sequence). The CDR3 is 15 amino acids. V was trimmed by 2 bases and J by 7 bases, leaving 12 bases between them. In DNA form, the CDR3 reads TGTGCCAGCAGCTTATGGTCGCGGTCCAATTCACCCCTCCACTTT. Translated: CASSLWSRSNSPLHF.

The chain uses TRBV5-1 and TRBJ2-1, with a weak D call TRBD1 (6 bases). V was clipped by 6 bases and J by 6 bases, with 19 bases between them. CDR1 and CDR2 from the germline V gene are SGHRS and YFSETQ. The CDR3 is 15 amino acids. The CDR3: CASTYTGQTSNEQFF. CDR3 bases: TGCGCCAGCACCTACACAGGGCAAACGTCCAATGAGCAGTTCTTC.

The chain combines TRBV6-6 with TRBJ1-2; D unresolved. V shed 4 bases and J shed 4 bases, with 7 bases lying between them. This CDR3 comprises 12 residues. Germline CDR1 and CDR2: MNHNY and SVGAGI (reference sequence). CDR3 coding DNA: TGTGCCAGCAGTTCAGGCGCCTATGGCTACACCTTC. This gives the protein CASSSGAYGYTF.

This clone was seen only a few times. For the CDR3, the DNA is TGTGCCAGCAGTGACCTCGACAGTTACGAGCAGTACTTC. Its protein is CASSDLDSYEQYF. This rearrangement joins TRBV2 to TRBJ2-7; the D gene is possibly TRBD1 (5 bases). V gave up 3 bases and J gave up 4 bases, with 10 bases separating them. The CDR3 runs to 13 residues. Germline V CDR1 and CDR2: SNHLY, FYNNEI.

The chain carries TRBV27 and TRBJ2-4; 7 nucleotides match TRBD1. V lost 3 bases to trimming and J lost 7 bases; unmatched junction nucleotides: 6. CDR1 is MNHEY and CDR2 is SMNVEV in the germline V gene (reference sequence). The CDR3 length is 14 residues. The chain's CDR3 is CASSFVQGENIQYF. CDR3 DNA sequence: TGTGCCAGCAGTTTCGTTCAGGGGGAGAACATTCAGTACTTC.

The V and J genes are TRBV27 and TRBJ2-2, with a possible D match to TRBD2 (6 bases). The CDR3 totals 14 residues. Germline V gene data show CDR1 as MNHEY and CDR2 as SMNVEV (reference sequence). The V gene lost 8 bases and the J gene lost 4 bases, with 14 bases spanning the gap. CDR3: CASWSGLGTGELFF. CDR3 bases: TGTGCCAGCTGGTCGGGACTCGGCACCGGGGAGCTGTTTTTT.

The CDR3 bases are TGTGCCAGCAGCGTAGCTTACCTAGCATGGACAGATACGCAGTATTTT. Protein sequence: CASSVAYLAWTDTQYF. The chain carries TRBV9 and TRBJ2-3; TRBD2 is a possible D gene (5 bases). Germline V gene data show CDR1 as SGDLS and CDR2 as YYNGEE. Trimming shortened V by 0 bases and J by 3 bases, and 14 bases separated the two germline ends. CDR3 length equals 16 residues. Full variable domain (rest looked up from reference TRBV9 and TRBJ2-3): DSGVTQTPKHLITATGQRVTLRCSPRSGDLSVYWYQQSLDQGLQFLIQYYNGEERAKGNILERFSAQQFPDLHSELNLSSLELGDSALYFCASSVAYLAWTDTQYFGPGTRLTVL.

A word on this clone: Other DNA sequences within the sample encode an identical CDR3. The rearrangement links TRBV6-5 to TRBJ1-1; 10 bases align to TRBD1. This CDR3 comprises 14 residues. Trimming removed 6 bases from V and 1 base from J; junction bases left unmatched: 2. The germline gives CDR1 MNHEY, CDR2 SVGAGI. The CDR3: CASSRTGGNTEAFF. DNA of the CDR3: TGTGCCAGCAGCCGGACAGGGGGGAACACTGAAGCTTTCTTT.

This chain links TRBV7-2 with TRBJ1-5; tentatively, D is TRBD1 (6 bases). Trimming stripped 5 bases from V and 5 bases from J, with 10 bases between. The CDR3 loop spans 13 amino acids. Germline CDR1 is SGHTA and CDR2 is FQGNSA. The CDR3 sequence: CASSRPGDQPQHF. The CDR3 DNA follows: TGTGCCAGCAGCAGGCCAGGGGATCAGCCCCAGCATTTT.

The chain uses TRBV7-8 and TRBJ2-7; unclear D gene. Trimming pared 3 bases from V and 0 bases from J, leaving 9 bases between. The germline CDR1 and CDR2 sequences are SGHVS and FQNEAQ. This CDR3 comprises 14 residues. The CDR3 nucleotides are TGTGCCAGCAGCTTGTTACTATCCTCCTACGAGCAGTACTTC. This sequence encodes CASSLLLSSYEQYF. Complete variable domain (other parts from reference TRBV7-8 and TRBJ2-7): GAGVSQSPRYKVAKRGQDVALRCDPISGHVSLFWYQQALGQGPEFLTYFQNEAQLDKSGLPSDRFFAERPEGSVSTLKIQRTQQEDSAVYLCASSLLLSSYEQYFGPGTRLTVT.